The 21 T cell receptor beta chains below were found in one sample sequenced in a study of blood T cells in healthy people across ages. A second PCR of 7 to 11 cycles used a sample-barcoded 5' primer and a J-beta primer mix. TCRdb re-derived calls from the 5' RACE reads in MiXCR, one entry per CDR3 protein. The sample contains roughly 720,000 distinct CDR3 sequences, roughly 53% of which appear only once. The sequenced sample consisted of blood. These receptors all stem from an elderly man in good health.

On this clonotype: Germline and junction disagree at one end, which may indicate a read error. The chain combines TRBV20-1 with TRBJ2-1; D remains unclear. CDR1 is DFQATT and CDR2 is SNEGSKA in the germline V gene (reference sequence). CDR3 length equals 15 residues. CDR3 DNA sequence: TGCACTGCTGGTCGGTCTAGTGGTTCCTACAATGAGCAGTTCTTC. Translation: CTAGRSSGSYNEQFF.

A few counts support this clonotype. CDR3 sequence (DNA): TGCGCCAGCAATTACGGGAAGACCCAGTACTTC. Amino acid sequence: CASNYGKTQYF. This chain connects TRBV5-1 to TRBJ2-5; D is possibly TRBD2 (5 bases). The V and J ends lost 6 bases and 6 bases respectively, with 9 bases between them. This CDR3 has 11 amino acids. Germline V CDR1 and CDR2: SGHRS, YFSETQ.

CDR3: CATSRDGGANVLTF. Here the CDR3 DNA reads TGTGCCACCAGCAGAGATGGTGGGGCCAACGTCCTGACTTTC. The V and J genes are TRBV15 and TRBJ2-6, with D unresolved. The V end was cut by 0 bases, the J end by 3 bases, with 3 bases between. Germline V gene sequence: CDR1 LNHNV, CDR2 YYDKDF (reference sequence). The CDR3 is 14 amino acids.

This clonotype was recorded a few times. This chain links TRBV20-1 with TRBJ2-1; D is perhaps TRBD2 (6 bases). The V end was cut by 6 bases, the J end by 0 bases, with 15 bases between. The CDR3 covers 15 residues. CDR1 is DFQATT, CDR2 SNEGSKA, per germline (reference sequence). The CDR3 DNA follows: TGCAGTGCCAGGAGCCTAGCGCGCTCCTACAATGAGCAGTTCTTC. It encodes CSARSLARSYNEQFF.

The chain joins TRBV9 to TRBJ1-4, with 7 nucleotides matching TRBD1. Germline lookup yields CDR1 SGDLS and CDR2 YYNGEE. CDR3 length: 16 residues. The trim removed 3 bases at V and 8 bases at J, leaving 13 bases unmatched. The CDR3 loop is CASSETTGVLSEKLFF. The CDR3, as DNA: TGTGCCAGCAGCGAGACCACAGGGGTTCTAAGCGAAAAACTGTTTTTT.

The rearrangement uses TRBV4-1 and TRBJ2-1, with D tentatively TRBD2 (7 bases). The CDR3 covers 15 residues. Trimming stripped 0 bases from V and 9 bases from J, with 15 bases between. Germline CDR1 and CDR2: MGHRA and YSYEKL. In nucleotides, the CDR3 is TGCGCCAGCAGCCAAGATCCGGGGGGCAGGGGTGAGCAGTTCTTC. It specifies CASSQDPGGRGEQFF.

A few counts support this clonotype. The gene calls are TRBV20-1 and TRBJ1-5; a weak D match, TRBD1 (5 bases). Trimming took 5 bases from V and 6 from J, leaving 14 bases between them. The CDR3 covers 13 residues. Per the germline V gene, CDR1 is DFQATT and CDR2 is SNEGSKA (reference sequence). CDR3 region: CSAPRGIGQPQHF. The DNA of the CDR3 is TGCAGTGCTCCTCGGGGGATCGGTCAGCCCCAGCATTTT.

The chain recombines TRBV21-1 with TRBJ2-7; TRBD2, as called in the table, went unchecked against the DNA. TRBV21-1 is shown as a pseudogene. The CDR3 has 16 residues. CDR3: CASSKALAGGGYEQYF. Here the CDR3 DNA reads TGTGCCAGCAGCAAAGCTCTGGCGGGAGGAGGGTACGAGCAGTACTTC.

This clonotype was detected only a few times. The chain uses TRBV20-1 and TRBJ2-1; TRBD2 aligns across 7 bases. The CDR3 has 11 residues. The germline V gene has CDR1 DFQATT and CDR2 SNEGSKA (reference sequence). In nucleotides, the CDR3 is TGCGGAGGACTAGACTACAATGAGCAGTTCTTC. It specifies CGGLDYNEQFF.

The V and J genes are TRBV6-1 and TRBJ1-2; 8 bases are a match to TRBD1. Germline V gene lookup returns CDR1 MNHNS and CDR2 SASEGT. V was pared by 2 bases and J by 8 bases, with 7 bases of the junction left unmatched. This CDR3 comprises 14 residues. The CDR3 DNA sequence: TGTGCCAGCAGTGAACGCAGGGGGCGGGACGGCTACACCTTC. This encodes CASSERRGRDGYTF.

The gene calls are TRBV18 and TRBJ1-5, with D tentatively TRBD1 (5 bases). Germline CDR1 KGHSH, CDR2 LQKENI. This CDR3 has 14 amino acids. Trimming took off 3 bases at V and 5 bases at J, with 11 bases between the two ends. The CDR3 loop reads CASSPLGGDQPQHF. CDR3 bases: TGTGCCAGCTCACCCCTGGGGGGGGATCAGCCCCAGCATTTT.

A word on this clonotype: The junction departs from germline at one end; a sequencing error may be responsible. The genes are TRBV27 and TRBJ1-4; TRBD1 aligns across 9 bases. The CDR3 contains 15 residues. The germline CDR1 and CDR2 sequences are MNHEY and SMNVEV (reference sequence). In DNA, the CDR3 is TGTGCCAGCAGTTGGACAGGGGCTCCAAGAGAAATACTGTTTTTT. It specifies CASSWTGAPREILFF.

CDR3 loop: CASSLWTAGANVLTF. The CDR3 DNA reads TGTGCCAGCAGTTTATGGACAGCTGGGGCCAACGTCCTGACTTTC. The V gene is TRBV12-3 or TRBV12-4, the J gene TRBJ2-6; tentatively, D is TRBD1 (6 bases). V lost 2 bases and J 2 bases, leaving 7 bases between the germline ends. The CDR3 runs 15 residues.

This chain links TRBV19 with TRBJ2-5, with 7 positions matching TRBD1. The germline V gene encodes CDR1 LNHDA and CDR2 SQIVND (reference sequence). V lost 5 bases to trimming and J lost 0 bases; unmatched junction nucleotides: 6. The CDR3 extends over 15 amino acids. CDR3 protein: CASSLPRGNQETQYF. The CDR3 coding sequence is TGTGCCAGTAGTCTCCCCAGGGGGAACCAAGAGACCCAGTACTTC. Full variable domain (outside the CDR3, taken from reference TRBV19 and TRBJ2-5): DGGITQSPKYLFRKEGQNVTLSCEQNLNHDAMYWYRQDPGQGLRLIYYSQIVNDFQKGDIAEGYSVSREKKESFPLTVTSAQKNPTAFYLCASSLPRGNQETQYFGPGTRLLVL.

The sample holds one count of this clonotype. The gene calls are TRBV2 and TRBJ1-1; D not certain. The germline V and J ends were trimmed by 0 bases and 2 bases, with 10 bases remaining between them. This CDR3 is 15 amino acids long. The germline CDR1 and CDR2 sequences are SNHLY and FYNNEI. The CDR3 spells CASSEARHPNTEAFF. As DNA, the CDR3 is TGTGCCAGCAGTGAAGCGCGACACCCAAACACTGAAGCTTTCTTT.

The chain has TRBV3-1 and TRBJ2-1; no firm D call. Germline V gene sequence: CDR1 LGHDT, CDR2 YNNKEL (reference sequence). There are 12 residues in the CDR3. The germline V and J ends were trimmed by 1 base and 8 bases, with 6 bases remaining between them. Here the CDR3 DNA reads TGTGCCAGCAGCCAAGTGGCGTATGAGCAGTTCTTC. It codes for CASSQVAYEQFF.

The genes are TRBV9 and TRBJ2-7; unclear D gene. V gave up 4 bases and J gave up 4 bases, with 21 bases separating them. In germline, CDR1 is SGDLS, CDR2 YYNGEE. The CDR3 covers 16 residues. The DNA for the CDR3 is TGTGCCAGCAGCAAACGGACGGACGCGATGAGATACGAGCAGTACTTC. Translating gives CASSKRTDAMRYEQYF.

This rearrangement joins TRBV20-1 to TRBJ2-7; D unclear. The last part of the DNA fits TRBJ2-5 better; the J call may be wrong. This CDR3 comprises 13 residues. Germline V lookup: CDR1 DFQATT, CDR2 SNEGSKA (reference sequence). Here the CDR3 reads CSARGLDGETQYF. In DNA form, the CDR3 reads TGCAGTGCTAGAGGGTTGGACGGAGAGACCCAGTACTTC.

A few counts support this clonotype. V and J are TRBV2 and TRBJ2-1, with unresolved D. The V and J ends lost 4 bases and 2 bases respectively, with 6 bases between them. CDR1 SNHLY and CDR2 FYNNEI come from the germline V gene. The CDR3 extends over 13 amino acids. The DNA of the CDR3 is TGTGCCAGCAGTGCCAGCGCCTACAATGAGCAGTTCTTC. Its translation: CASSASAYNEQFF. The full variable domain, with the rest looked up from reference TRBV2 and TRBJ2-1, is EPEVTQTPSHQVTQMGQEVILRCVPISNHLYFYWYRQILGQKVEFLVSFYNNEISEKSEIFDDQFSVERPDGSNFTLKIRSTKLEDSAMYFCASSASAYNEQFFGPGTRLTVL.

This clonotype appeared a few times. The gene calls are TRBV2 and TRBJ1-2; tentatively, D is TRBD1 (5 bases). V was shortened by 6 bases and J by 7 bases, with 18 bases between the two germline ends. CDR3 length equals 14 residues. The V gene's germline CDR1 is SNHLY and CDR2 FYNNEI. The CDR3 loop is CASRGTNPPGGYTF. The CDR3 region has the DNA TGTGCCAGCAGGGGGACTAATCCCCCGGGTGGCTACACCTTC.

This clonotype appeared a few times. The V call is TRBV10-3, the J call TRBJ2-1; 7 nucleotides align to TRBD2. After removal of 6 bases from V and 0 bases from J, the junction contained 8 bases not matched to a gene. This CDR3 is 16 amino acids long. CDR1 and CDR2 from the germline V gene are ENHRY and SYGVKD. Here the CDR3 reads CAIRDSSGLSYNEQFF. Written as DNA, the CDR3 is TGTGCCATCAGAGACTCTAGCGGCCTCTCCTACAATGAGCAGTTCTTC.